The 12 T cell receptor beta chains below were found in one sample sequenced in a study of cytomegalovirus exposure and HLA in healthy donors. Repertoires were generated with immunoSEQ multiplex PCR, while TCRdb's copy carries only in-frame clones and drops some. The table lists over 85,000 clones, about 95% of them singletons. Specimen: PBMCs. Receptor source: a woman aged 18-29 years in good health and CMV-seronegative.

The chain couples TRBV18 to TRBJ2-5; D unresolved. Germline loops: CDR1 KGHSH, CDR2 LQKENI. V dropped 0 bases and J dropped 1 base, with 6 bases sitting between them. CDR3 length: 14 amino acids. The CDR3 spells CASSPPRGQETQYF. The CDR3 region has the DNA TGTGCCAGCTCACCACCCCGCGGCCAAGAGACCCAGTACTTC.

The rearrangement uses TRBV18 and TRBJ2-2; 8 bases fit TRBD1. Germline CDR1 is KGHSH and CDR2 is LQKENI. CDR3 size: 16 residues. Trimming at V came to 3 bases and at J to 5 bases, leaving 8 bases not matched to a gene. CDR3 residues: CASSPSSGGETGELFF. CDR3 sequence (DNA): TGTGCCAGCTCACCCTCATCAGGGGGCGAAACCGGGGAGCTGTTTTTT.

This sequence joins TRBV6-5 and TRBJ1-4; 9 positions agree with TRBD1. V lost 2 bases, J lost 0 bases, and 1 base stayed unmatched. The CDR3 covers 16 residues. CDR1 and CDR2 from the germline V gene are MNHEY and SVGAGI. CDR3 sequence reads: CASSYGTGTTNEKLFF. The CDR3 DNA follows: TGTGCCAGCAGTTACGGGACAGGGACAACTAATGAAAAACTGTTTTTT.

The chain combines TRBV14 with TRBJ1-1; weak D call: TRBD1 (5 bases). V was trimmed by 2 bases and J by 4 bases, leaving 11 bases between them. The germline V gene encodes CDR1 SGHDN and CDR2 FVKESK. This CDR3 contains 14 residues. The chain's CDR3 is CASSQTSGPTEAFF. CDR3 coding DNA: TGTGCCAGCAGCCAAACCTCAGGGCCCACTGAAGCTTTCTTT. The full variable domain, with the rest looked up from reference TRBV14 and TRBJ1-1, is EAGVTQFPSHSVIEKGQTVTLRCDPISGHDNLYWYRRVMGKEIKFLLHFVKESKQDESGMPNNRFLAERTGGTYSTLKVQPAELEDSGVYFCASSQTSGPTEAFFGQGTRLTVV.

V usage is TRBV11-2 and J usage is TRBJ1-1; 7 bases match TRBD1. The CDR3 spans 18 residues. The J segment lost 0 bases and the V segment lost 5 bases, leaving 15 bases of the junction unmatched. Germline CDR1 reads SGHAT; CDR2 reads FQNNGV. This CDR3 reads CASSPETGWPPMNTEAFF. The DNA of the CDR3 is TGTGCCAGCAGCCCCGAGACAGGGTGGCCCCCCATGAACACTGAAGCTTTCTTT.

V and J are TRBV19 and TRBJ2-4; D perhaps matches TRBD2 (6 bases). V lost 7 bases, J lost 7 bases, and 17 bases lay in between. Germline loops: CDR1 LNHDA, CDR2 SQIVND (reference sequence). This CDR3 region has 14 residues. The CDR3 sequence is CASTQTPGRNIQYF. CDR3 coding DNA: TGTGCCAGTACCCAAACCCCAGGGAGGAACATTCAGTACTTC.

V gene TRBV19 combines with J gene TRBJ2-3; weak D call: TRBD1 (5 bases). The germline gives CDR1 LNHDA, CDR2 SQIVND (reference sequence). CDR3 length: 14 amino acids. Trimming shortened V by 3 bases and J by 3 bases, and 10 bases separated the two germline ends. The CDR3 spells CASSIQGLTDTQYF. The CDR3 coding sequence is TGTGCCAGTAGTATCCAGGGTCTTACAGATACGCAGTATTTT.

The chain is built from TRBV5-1 and TRBJ2-3, with 8 bases that match TRBD2. The V segment lost 2 bases and the J segment 3 bases; nucleotides outside the gene matches: 2. The germline V gene has CDR1 SGHRS and CDR2 YFSETQ. The CDR3 is 14 amino acids. In nucleotides, the CDR3 is TGCGCCAGCAGCTTAGCGGGAGCAACAGATACGCAGTATTTT. Translating gives CASSLAGATDTQYF. The variable domain in full, completed from reference TRBV5-1 and TRBJ2-3, reads KAGVTQTPRYLIKTRGQQVTLSCSPISGHRSVSWYQQTPGQGLQFLFEYFSETQRNKGNFPGRFSGRQFSNSRSEMNVSTLELGDSALYLCASSLAGATDTQYFGPGTRLTVL.

This clone came up a few times. The rearrangement uses TRBV6-6 and TRBJ1-3, with no clear D. V was trimmed by 6 bases and J by 5 bases, leaving 11 bases between them. The CDR3 length is 13 residues. Germline V gene sequence: CDR1 MNHNY, CDR2 SVGAGI (reference sequence). CDR3 sequence: CASSKEGRNTIYF. DNA of the CDR3: TGTGCCAGCAGCAAAGAGGGCAGAAACACCATATATTTT.

The gene calls are TRBV5-4 and TRBJ2-3, with D possibly being TRBD2 (6 bases). The CDR3 runs 15 residues. Trimming left V 2 bases short and J 0 bases short, with 10 bases between. The germline V gene encodes CDR1 SGHNT and CDR2 YYREEE (reference sequence). CDR3 nucleotides: TGTGCCAGCAGCTTTCGCGGGATTAGCACAGATACGCAGTATTTT. Translating it yields CASSFRGISTDTQYF. Full variable domain (remainder filled in from reference TRBV5-4 and TRBJ2-3): ETGVTQSPTHLIKTRGQQVTLRCSSQSGHNTVSWYQQALGQGPQFIFQYYREEENGRGNFPPRFSGLQFPNYSSELNVNALELDDSALYLCASSFRGISTDTQYFGPGTRLTVL.

The chain employs TRBV6-5 and TRBJ1-6; TRBD1 agrees at 7 bases. The CDR3 runs to 12 residues. Trimming removed 6 bases from V and 7 bases from J; junction bases left unmatched: 0. CDR1 is MNHEY, CDR2 SVGAGI, per germline. The CDR3 here is CASRQGNSPLHF. In nucleotides, the CDR3 is TGTGCCAGCAGACAGGGGAATTCACCCCTCCACTTT.

The rearrangement joins TRBV7-9 to TRBJ2-3, with TRBD2 as a possible D gene (6 bases). The germline gives CDR1 SEHNR, CDR2 FQNEAQ (reference sequence). With 4 bases removed from V and 4 bases from J, the gap between germline ends came to 21 bases. The CDR3 has 17 amino acids. For the CDR3, the DNA is TGTGCCAGCAGCTCATTCGGGGGAGACAGTAACCCAGATACGCAGTATTTT. The encoded protein is CASSSFGGDSNPDTQYF.